This paragraph reports one T cell receptor (beta chain). Every PCR was spiked with synthetic TCR analog templates. Clones were read by immunoSEQ multiplex PCR, and TCRdb kept only the in-frame ones, dropping some. Of 40,000 to 60,000 clones in the sample, roughly 78% were seen once. Germline V lookup: CDR1 SNHLY, CDR2 FYNNEI. V lost 6 bases to trimming and J lost 5 bases, with 10 bases between them. The CDR3 spans 12 residues. This sample is part of a study of PD-L1 blockade in urothelial cancer. Turning to the study itself: The authors examined blood 3 weeks (second dose) and 6 weeks after treatment start.

The time point here: pretreatment peripheral blood. Material: PBMCs, obtained around atezolizumab (anti-PD-L1) treatment. V gene TRBV2 combines with J gene TRBJ1-1, with D unresolved. The sequence came from an older man with urothelial cancer. This CDR3 reads CASRPLTTEAFF. DNA for the CDR3: TGTGCCAGCAGACCTCTTACAACTGAAGCTTTCTTT.